The 28 T cell receptor beta chains presented below share a single source sample, sequenced in a study of blood T cell repertoires in COVID-19 (dated by TCRdb to the early 2020s). Receptor amplification or capture employed the immunoSEQ multiplex PCR assay. The immuneACCESS repertoire file appears here via TCRdb, limited to in-frame rearrangements. These files lack a portion of the clones; in checked studies, under half of the deficit traces to unresolved V genes, and the cause of the others is not known. This sample comprises about 160,000 clones, roughly 90% of them detected only once. The top ten hold 6.6% of the sample. Material: PBMCs or T cells enriched from blood (not recorded which). The receptors shown here come from a woman aged 45 to 65 who had recovered from COVID-19.

The J gene is TRBJ1-2, the V gene TRBV7-9; D is unclear. Germline-derived CDR1 and CDR2 are SEHNR and FQNEAQ (reference sequence). V lost 2 bases and J lost 4, with 14 bases in between. The CDR3 covers 15 residues. In DNA, the CDR3 is TGTGCCAGCAGCTTATTCGGAGGCCCAGGCTATGGCTACACCTTC. It specifies CASSLFGGPGYGYTF. Looking up the rest from reference TRBV7-9 and TRBJ1-2 gives the full variable domain: DTGVSQNPRHKITKRGQNVTFRCDPISEHNRLYWYRQTLGQGPEFLTYFQNEAQLEKSRLLSDRFSAERPKGSFSTLEIQRTEQGDSAMYLCASSLFGGPGYGYTFGSGTRLTVV.

The chain carries TRBV7-2 and TRBJ1-3; no clear D. There are 15 residues in the CDR3. Germline CDR1 SGHTA, CDR2 FQGNSA. Between the trimmed V and J ends, which lost 5 bases and 5 bases, there was a span of 16 bases. The CDR3 is CASSVRAGSRNTIYF. The CDR3 nucleotides read TGTGCCAGCAGCGTCCGCGCGGGTAGTCGAAACACCATATATTTT.

The CDR3 region has the DNA TGTGCCAGCAGAGCGGGGAGCTACTCTGGAAACACCATATATTTT. Translating gives CASRAGSYSGNTIYF. The rearrangement uses TRBV6-5 and TRBJ1-3; no clear D gene. Trimming left V 6 bases short and J 0 bases short, with 12 bases between. The germline V gene encodes CDR1 MNHEY and CDR2 SVGAGI. The CDR3 spans 15 residues.

The V and J genes are TRBV4-2 and TRBJ1-4; the D gene is possibly TRBD1 (6 bases). V lost 1 base to trimming and J lost 8 bases, with 8 bases between them. Per the germline V gene, CDR1 is LGHNA and CDR2 is YNFKEQ. CDR3 length: 13 residues. The CDR3 is CASSQGQGEKLFF. The DNA for the CDR3 is TGTGCCAGCAGCCAAGGTCAGGGGGAAAAACTGTTTTTT.

J is TRBJ2-3 and V is TRBV7-2; TRBD2 might be the D (7 bases). The CDR3 runs to 14 residues. CDR1 is SGHTA and CDR2 is FQGNSA in the germline V gene. Trimming pared 3 bases from V and 5 bases from J, leaving 12 bases between. CDR3 coding DNA: TGTGCCAGCAGCTTTGGGGGGGCGGGAGATACGCAGTATTTT. Protein product: CASSFGGAGDTQYF.

This clone was seen just once. V is TRBV7-3 and J is TRBJ2-3; a possible D gene is TRBD2 (5 bases). The CDR3 runs to 17 residues. CDR1 is SGHTA, CDR2 FQGTGA, per germline. Trimming removed 4 bases at V and 0 bases at J, with 17 bases between. The CDR3 region has the DNA TGTGCCAGCAGCTCAACATCCTCGGGGATTAGCACAGATACGCAGTATTTT. Protein sequence: CASSSTSSGISTDTQYF. The variable domain in full, with the rest retrieved from reference TRBV7-3 and TRBJ2-3, is GAGVSQTPSNKVTEKGKYVELRCDPISGHTALYWYRQSLGQGPEFLIYFQGTGAADDSGLPNDRFFAVRPEGSVSTLKIQRTERGDSAVYLCASSSTSSGISTDTQYFGPGTRLTVL.

This clone has a handful of counts. The chain has TRBV7-3 and TRBJ2-7; perhaps TRBD2 as D (5 bases). This CDR3 comprises 14 residues. Trimming removed 4 bases at V and 8 bases at J, with 18 bases between. The germline gives CDR1 SGHTA, CDR2 FQGTGA. DNA for the CDR3: TGTGCCAGCAGCTATGACCCCGGGGTTACCAAGCAGTACTTC. As protein: CASSYDPGVTKQYF.

The chain is built from TRBV7-2 and TRBJ1-5, with no clear D. CDR3 length equals 14 residues. V gave up 7 bases and J gave up 0 bases, with 10 bases separating them. CDR1 and CDR2 from the germline V gene are SGHTA and FQGNSA. The CDR3 DNA sequence: TGTGCCAGCAATAATCAGAATAGCAATCAGCCCCAGCATTTT. Translating it yields CASNNQNSNQPQHF.

The chain recombines TRBV5-1 with TRBJ2-3; TRBD2 agrees at 10 bases. The V and J ends lost 0 bases and 5 bases, in that order; junction bases with no gene match: 6. This CDR3 contains 16 residues. The germline V gene encodes CDR1 SGHRS and CDR2 YFSETQ. The CDR3 bases are TGCGCCAGCAGCTTGGGAGCGGGGGGGCGCGGAGATACGCAGTATTTT. Its protein product is CASSLGAGGRGDTQYF.

V gene TRBV13 combines with J gene TRBJ1-2; 10 bases align to TRBD1. The CDR3 sequence is 16 residues long. CDR1 is PRHDT, CDR2 FYEKMQ, per germline (reference sequence). J lost 4 bases, V lost 5 bases, and 10 bases had no gene match. Here the CDR3 DNA reads TGTGCCAGCAGCGTAACGACAGGGGGCGGCGGCTATGGCTACACCTTC. Its protein product is CASSVTTGGGGYGYTF.

The V gene is TRBV7-2, the J gene TRBJ2-3; TRBD2 matches at 7 bases. Germline values: CDR1 SGHTA, CDR2 FQGNSA. The V gene end was trimmed by 1 base and the J gene end by 0 bases; junction bases not matched to a gene: 7. This CDR3 region has 17 residues. The CDR3 bases are TGTGCCAGCAGCTTAGGGGGAGGGCTTCCTAGCACAGATACGCAGTATTTT. Translated: CASSLGGGLPSTDTQYF.

The J gene is TRBJ2-2, the V gene TRBV2; D is possibly TRBD2 (6 bases). Trimming left V 6 bases short and J 4 bases short, with 12 bases between. The CDR3 runs to 14 residues. Germline V CDR1 and CDR2: SNHLY, FYNNEI. The CDR3, as DNA: TGTGCCAGCAGATCCGGGACTTCCACCGGGGAGCTGTTTTTT. Translating it yields CASRSGTSTGELFF. The entire variable domain, with the rest obtained from reference TRBV2 and TRBJ2-2, is as follows: EPEVTQTPSHQVTQMGQEVILRCVPISNHLYFYWYRQILGQKVEFLVSFYNNEISEKSEIFDDQFSVERPDGSNFTLKIRSTKLEDSAMYFCASRSGTSTGELFFGEGSRLTVL.

This chain links TRBV19 with TRBJ1-5, with a possible D match to TRBD1 (6 bases). There are 14 residues in the CDR3. Germline V gene lookup returns CDR1 LNHDA and CDR2 SQIVND (reference sequence). The V and J ends lost 7 bases and 7 bases respectively, with 17 bases between them. CDR3 amino acids: CASTLQGIVQPQHF. CDR3 in DNA: TGTGCCAGTACCTTACAGGGAATAGTGCAGCCCCAGCATTTT. Full variable domain (remainder filled in from reference TRBV19 and TRBJ1-5): DGGITQSPKYLFRKEGQNVTLSCEQNLNHDAMYWYRQDPGQGLRLIYYSQIVNDFQKGDIAEGYSVSREKKESFPLTVTSAQKNPTAFYLCASTLQGIVQPQHFGDGTRLSIL.

The genes are TRBV18 and TRBJ1-5; 7 nucleotides match TRBD1. The CDR3 extends over 13 amino acids. CDR1 KGHSH and CDR2 LQKENI come from the germline V gene. The junction had 4 bases not matched to a gene; V was cut back by 5 bases and J by 6 bases. The CDR3 protein is CASSGTVSQPQHF. The CDR3 region has the DNA TGTGCCAGCTCAGGGACAGTCTCTCAGCCCCAGCATTTT.

The rearrangement links TRBV3-1 (or the pseudogene TRBV3-2) to TRBJ2-7; TRBD1 matches 10 bases. J was trimmed by 7 bases and V by 4 bases; bases with no gene match: 10. CDR1 LGHDT and CDR2 YNNKEL come from the germline V gene (reference sequence). The CDR3 contains 15 residues. The CDR3 DNA sequence: TGTGCCAGCAGCCGCCCGGGACAGGGGCTGAAAGAGCAGTACTTC. Protein sequence: CASSRPGQGLKEQYF.

V usage is TRBV19 and J usage is TRBJ1-2; D might be TRBD1 (5 bases). There are 13 residues in the CDR3. The V and J ends lost 4 bases and 4 bases respectively, with 10 bases between them. Per germline, CDR1 LNHDA and CDR2 SQIVND (reference sequence). The DNA for the CDR3 is TGTGCCAGTAGTAGGGGGGGTACCTATGGCTACACCTTC. Translation gives CASSRGGTYGYTF. The entire variable domain, with the rest obtained from reference TRBV19 and TRBJ1-2, is as follows: DGGITQSPKYLFRKEGQNVTLSCEQNLNHDAMYWYRQDPGQGLRLIYYSQIVNDFQKGDIAEGYSVSREKKESFPLTVTSAQKNPTAFYLCASSRGGTYGYTFGSGTRLTVV.

The chain couples TRBV6-6 to TRBJ1-6, with D maybe TRBD1 (6 bases). CDR3 size: 16 residues. CDR1 and CDR2 from the germline V gene are MNHNY and SVGAGI (reference sequence). V was pared by 4 bases and J by 10 bases, with 20 bases between. Written as DNA, the CDR3 is TGTGCCAGCAGTTTCTTAGCACAGGGATATGGATCACCCCTCCACTTT. Amino acid sequence: CASSFLAQGYGSPLHF.

The CDR3: CASSHPRGTQYF. DNA for the CDR3: TGCGCCAGCAGCCACCCCCGCGGTACGCAGTATTTT. J is TRBJ2-3 and V is TRBV4-1; D gene unclear. CDR1 is MGHRA and CDR2 is YSYEKL in the germline V gene. Trimming stripped 3 bases from V and 8 bases from J, with 9 bases between. The CDR3 loop spans 12 amino acids.

J is TRBJ1-1 and V is TRBV6-4; D gene unclear. The CDR3 loop spans 13 amino acids. In germline, CDR1 is MRHNA, CDR2 SNTAGT. V lost 4 bases and J lost 1, with 7 bases in between. Here the CDR3 reads CASSGQPNTEAFF. CDR3 DNA: TGTGCCAGCAGTGGGCAACCGAACACTGAAGCTTTCTTT.

V is TRBV9 and J is TRBJ1-4; maybe TRBD1 (5 bases). Germline CDR1 is SGDLS and CDR2 is YYNGEE. V lost 0 bases to trimming and J lost 5 bases, with 11 bases between them. CDR3 size: 15 residues. The CDR3: CASSVAPGGNEKLFF. In DNA, the CDR3 is TGTGCCAGCAGCGTAGCCCCCGGGGGGAATGAAAAACTGTTTTTT.

The chain is built from TRBV6-5 and TRBJ2-5; 7 nucleotides agree with TRBD1. Trimming cost V 6 bases and J 3 bases; bases outside gene matches: 7. CDR3 length equals 14 residues. Germline V gives CDR1 MNHEY, CDR2 SVGAGI. The chain's CDR3 is CASRDPGTEETQYF. As DNA, the CDR3 is TGTGCCAGCAGAGATCCAGGGACAGAAGAGACCCAGTACTTC.

CDR3 nucleotide sequence: TGTGCCAGCAGCCAAGATCTTCGGCGGGGGTTCTACAATGAGCAGTTCTTC. Residues: CASSQDLRRGFYNEQFF. This sequence joins TRBV4-2 and TRBJ2-1; 7 bases are shared with TRBD2. This CDR3 contains 17 residues. CDR1 LGHNA and CDR2 YNFKEQ come from the germline V gene. V gave up 0 bases and J gave up 3 bases; unmatched junction bases: 8.

The J gene is TRBJ1-5, the V gene TRBV19; maybe TRBD1 (5 bases). V lost 7 bases and J 4 bases, leaving 11 bases between the germline ends. Germline assignment: CDR1 LNHDA and CDR2 SQIVND (reference sequence). The CDR3 runs to 13 residues. The CDR3 loop reads CASMGLTNQPQHF. The DNA for the CDR3 is TGTGCCAGTATGGGGCTCACTAATCAGCCCCAGCATTTT. The whole variable domain, filled in from reference TRBV19 and TRBJ1-5, reads DGGITQSPKYLFRKEGQNVTLSCEQNLNHDAMYWYRQDPGQGLRLIYYSQIVNDFQKGDIAEGYSVSREKKESFPLTVTSAQKNPTAFYLCASMGLTNQPQHFGDGTRLSIL.

The rearrangement uses TRBV5-1 and TRBJ2-7, with 7 bases fitting TRBD1. V shed 0 bases and J 12 bases; nucleotides not matched to a gene: 18. The CDR3 totals 16 residues. From germline, CDR1 is SGHRS and CDR2 YFSETQ. The CDR3 sequence is CASSLGGDSLTKALYF. CDR3 DNA: TGCGCCAGCAGCTTGGGTGGGGACAGCCTCACTAAAGCCCTGTACTTC.

The V call is TRBV2, the J call TRBJ1-4; D unclear. Germline CDR1 is SNHLY and CDR2 is FYNNEI. The CDR3 is made up of 19 amino acids. Trimming pared 3 bases from V and 0 bases from J, leaving 20 bases between. The CDR3 DNA reads as TGTGCCAGCAGTGACGCTTCCGTTATCAACGGTGCAACTAATGAAAAACTGTTTTTT. It specifies CASSDASVINGATNEKLFF.

The chain combines TRBV6-5 with TRBJ1-2, with no clear D. Germline values: CDR1 MNHEY, CDR2 SVGAGI. The CDR3 spans 15 residues. V lost 0 bases and J 0 bases, leaving 8 bases between the germline ends. The CDR3 nucleotides read TGTGCCAGCAGTTACTCGAGGGCGGCTAACTATGGCTACACCTTC. It is translated as CASSYSRAANYGYTF.

A single count supports this clone. The chain is built from TRBV6-2 or TRBV6-3 and TRBJ2-7, with 9 bases fitting TRBD1. Germline CDR1 reads MNHEY; CDR2 reads SVGEGT. This CDR3 spans 14 amino acids. V shed 2 bases, J shed 5 bases, and the junction held 4 bases outside the gene matches. CDR3 in DNA: TGTGCCAGCAGTTACGGGACAGGGAATGACGAGCAGTACTTC. Encoded protein: CASSYGTGNDEQYF.

This chain connects TRBV5-1 to TRBJ2-3; 8 bases are shared with TRBD2. V dropped 0 bases and J dropped 3; count of bases not matched to a gene: 6. The CDR3 contains 16 residues. Germline assignment: CDR1 SGHRS and CDR2 YFSETQ. The CDR3 nucleotides are TGCGCCAGCAGCTTGGGCCCAGCGGGGGTAACAGATACGCAGTATTTT. Translating gives CASSLGPAGVTDTQYF. Full variable domain (rest looked up from reference TRBV5-1 and TRBJ2-3): KAGVTQTPRYLIKTRGQQVTLSCSPISGHRSVSWYQQTPGQGLQFLFEYFSETQRNKGNFPGRFSGRQFSNSRSEMNVSTLELGDSALYLCASSLGPAGVTDTQYFGPGTRLTVL.